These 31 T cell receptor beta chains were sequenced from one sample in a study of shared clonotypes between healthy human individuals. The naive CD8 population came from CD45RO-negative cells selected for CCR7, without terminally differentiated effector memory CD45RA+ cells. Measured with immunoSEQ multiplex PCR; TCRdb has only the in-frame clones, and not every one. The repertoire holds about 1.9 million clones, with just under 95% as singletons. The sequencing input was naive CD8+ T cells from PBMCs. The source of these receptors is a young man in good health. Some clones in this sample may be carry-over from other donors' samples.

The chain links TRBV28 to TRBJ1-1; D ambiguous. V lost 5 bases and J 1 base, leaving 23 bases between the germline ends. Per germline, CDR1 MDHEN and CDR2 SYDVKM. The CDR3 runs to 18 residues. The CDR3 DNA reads TGTGCCAGCAGTCCCCGGGCCCCCGGTCCGGGAGCGAACACTGAAGCTTTCTTT. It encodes CASSPRAPGPGANTEAFF.

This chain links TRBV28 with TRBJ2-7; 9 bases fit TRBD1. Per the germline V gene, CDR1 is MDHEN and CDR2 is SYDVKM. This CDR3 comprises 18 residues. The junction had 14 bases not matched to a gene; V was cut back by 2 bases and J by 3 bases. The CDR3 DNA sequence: TGTGCCAGCAGTTTAGGGGGACAGGGCTTGTTTATCAACTACGAGCAGTACTTC. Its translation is CASSLGGQGLFINYEQYF.

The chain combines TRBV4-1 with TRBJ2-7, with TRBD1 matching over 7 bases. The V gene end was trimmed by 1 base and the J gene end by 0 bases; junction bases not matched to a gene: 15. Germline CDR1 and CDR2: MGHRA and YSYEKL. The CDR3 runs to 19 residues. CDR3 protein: CASSQGPQGSIAYSYEQYF. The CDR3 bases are TGCGCCAGCAGCCAAGGGCCACAGGGGTCCATCGCATACTCCTACGAGCAGTACTTC.

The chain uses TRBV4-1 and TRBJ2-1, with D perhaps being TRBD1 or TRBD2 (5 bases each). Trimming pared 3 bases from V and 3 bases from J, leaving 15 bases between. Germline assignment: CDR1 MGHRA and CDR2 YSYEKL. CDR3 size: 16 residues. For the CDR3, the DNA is TGCGCCAGCAGCCAGCACCGGGACCAACTCTACAATGAGCAGTTCTTC. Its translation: CASSQHRDQLYNEQFF.

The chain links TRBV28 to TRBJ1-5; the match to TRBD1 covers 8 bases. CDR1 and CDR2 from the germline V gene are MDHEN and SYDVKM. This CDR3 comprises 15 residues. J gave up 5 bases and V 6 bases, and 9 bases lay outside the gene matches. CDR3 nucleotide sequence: TGTGCCAGCAGCCGCGACAGGGGCGCGGATCAGCCCCAGCATTTT. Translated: CASSRDRGADQPQHF.

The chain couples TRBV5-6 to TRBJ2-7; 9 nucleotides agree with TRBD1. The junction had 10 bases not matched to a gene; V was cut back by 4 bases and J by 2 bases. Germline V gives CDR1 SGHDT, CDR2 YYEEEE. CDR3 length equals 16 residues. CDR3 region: CASSLNRDRVTYEQYF. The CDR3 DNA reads TGTGCCAGCAGCCTCAACCGGGACAGGGTGACCTACGAGCAGTACTTC.

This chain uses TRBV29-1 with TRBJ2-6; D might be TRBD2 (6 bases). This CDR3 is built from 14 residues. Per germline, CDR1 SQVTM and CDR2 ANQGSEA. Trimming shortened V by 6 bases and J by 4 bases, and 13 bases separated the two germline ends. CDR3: CSVTGLAGANVLTF. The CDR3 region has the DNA TGCAGCGTCACGGGACTGGCGGGGGCCAACGTCCTGACTTTC.

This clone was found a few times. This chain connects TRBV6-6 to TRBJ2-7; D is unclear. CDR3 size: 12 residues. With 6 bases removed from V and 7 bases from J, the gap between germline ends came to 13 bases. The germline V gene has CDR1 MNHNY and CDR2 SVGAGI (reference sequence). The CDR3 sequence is CASSPLREEQYF. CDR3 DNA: TGTGCCAGCAGCCCCTTGAGAGAAGAGCAGTACTTC.

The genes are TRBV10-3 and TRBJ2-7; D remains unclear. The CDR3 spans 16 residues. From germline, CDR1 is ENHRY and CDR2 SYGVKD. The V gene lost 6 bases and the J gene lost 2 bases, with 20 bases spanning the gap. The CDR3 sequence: CAISDLRPAQAYEQYF. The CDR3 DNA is TGTGCCATCAGCGACCTACGTCCGGCCCAAGCCTACGAGCAGTACTTC.

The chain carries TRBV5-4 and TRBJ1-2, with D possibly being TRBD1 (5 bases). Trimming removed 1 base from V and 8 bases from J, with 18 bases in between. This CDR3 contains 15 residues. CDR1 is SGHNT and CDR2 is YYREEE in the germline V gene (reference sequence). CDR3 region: CASSLLVGTGYGYTF. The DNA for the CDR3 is TGTGCCAGCAGCTTGCTGGTCGGGACGGGCTACGGCTACACCTTC.

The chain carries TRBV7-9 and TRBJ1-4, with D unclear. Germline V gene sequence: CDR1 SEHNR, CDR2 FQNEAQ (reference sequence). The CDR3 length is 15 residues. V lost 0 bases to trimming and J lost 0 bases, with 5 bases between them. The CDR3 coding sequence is TGTGCCAGCAGCTTAGCCGAACCAACTAATGAAAAACTGTTTTTT. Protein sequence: CASSLAEPTNEKLFF.

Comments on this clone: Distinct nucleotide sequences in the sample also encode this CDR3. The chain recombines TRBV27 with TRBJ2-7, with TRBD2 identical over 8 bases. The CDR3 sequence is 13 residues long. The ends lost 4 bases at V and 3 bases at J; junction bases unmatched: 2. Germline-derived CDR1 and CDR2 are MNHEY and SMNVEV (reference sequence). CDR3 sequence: CASSYGTSYEQYF. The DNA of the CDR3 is TGTGCCAGCAGTTATGGGACTAGCTACGAGCAGTACTTC.

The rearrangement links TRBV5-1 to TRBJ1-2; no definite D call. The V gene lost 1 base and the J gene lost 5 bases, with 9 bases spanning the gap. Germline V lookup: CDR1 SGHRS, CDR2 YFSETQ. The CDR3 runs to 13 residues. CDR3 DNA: TGCGCCAGCAGCTTGTTAGGGAGTTATGGCTACACCTTC. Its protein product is CASSLLGSYGYTF.

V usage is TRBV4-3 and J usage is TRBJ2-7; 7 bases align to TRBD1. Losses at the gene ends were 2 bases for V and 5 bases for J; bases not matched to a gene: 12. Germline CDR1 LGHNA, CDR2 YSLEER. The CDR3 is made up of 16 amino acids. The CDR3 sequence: CASSQYASGGTDEQYF. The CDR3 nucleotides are TGCGCCAGCAGCCAATACGCCTCAGGGGGAACGGACGAGCAGTACTTC.

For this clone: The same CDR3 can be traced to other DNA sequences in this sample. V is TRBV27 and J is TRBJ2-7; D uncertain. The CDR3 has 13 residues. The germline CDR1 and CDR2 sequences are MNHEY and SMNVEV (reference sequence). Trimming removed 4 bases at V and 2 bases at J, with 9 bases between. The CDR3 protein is CASSYGLTYEQYF. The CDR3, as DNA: TGTGCCAGCAGTTATGGGTTAACCTACGAGCAGTACTTC.

The CDR3 spells CASTLSWSGADTQYF. The CDR3 nucleotides read TGTGCCAGCACCCTAAGTTGGAGCGGGGCAGATACGCAGTATTTT. This rearrangement joins TRBV27 to TRBJ2-3; TRBD2 aligns across 7 bases. J was trimmed by 4 bases and V by 7 bases; bases with no gene match: 11. The CDR3 sequence is 15 residues long. Germline V gene lookup returns CDR1 MNHEY and CDR2 SMNVEV (reference sequence).

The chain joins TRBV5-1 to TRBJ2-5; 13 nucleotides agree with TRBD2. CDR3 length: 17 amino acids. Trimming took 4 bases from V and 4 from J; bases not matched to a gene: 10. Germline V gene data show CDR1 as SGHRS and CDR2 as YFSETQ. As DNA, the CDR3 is TGCGCCAGCAGCCCGCCGACTAGCGGGAGGTCTGGAGAGACCCAGTACTTC. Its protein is CASSPPTSGRSGETQYF.

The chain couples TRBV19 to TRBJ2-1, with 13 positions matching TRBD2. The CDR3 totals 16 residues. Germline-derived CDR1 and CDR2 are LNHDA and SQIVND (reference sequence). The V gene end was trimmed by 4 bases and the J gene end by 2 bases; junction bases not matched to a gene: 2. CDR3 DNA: TGTGCCAGTAGTAAGGGACTAGCGGGGACCTACAATGAGCAGTTCTTC. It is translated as CASSKGLAGTYNEQFF. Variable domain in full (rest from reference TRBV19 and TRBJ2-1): DGGITQSPKYLFRKEGQNVTLSCEQNLNHDAMYWYRQDPGQGLRLIYYSQIVNDFQKGDIAEGYSVSREKKESFPLTVTSAQKNPTAFYLCASSKGLAGTYNEQFFGPGTRLTVL.

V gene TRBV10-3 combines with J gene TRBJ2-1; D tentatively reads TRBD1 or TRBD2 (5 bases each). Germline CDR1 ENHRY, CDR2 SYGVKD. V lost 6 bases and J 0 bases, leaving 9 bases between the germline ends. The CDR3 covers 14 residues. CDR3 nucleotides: TGTGCCATCAGGGGGGACGACTCCTACAATGAGCAGTTCTTC. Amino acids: CAIRGDDSYNEQFF.

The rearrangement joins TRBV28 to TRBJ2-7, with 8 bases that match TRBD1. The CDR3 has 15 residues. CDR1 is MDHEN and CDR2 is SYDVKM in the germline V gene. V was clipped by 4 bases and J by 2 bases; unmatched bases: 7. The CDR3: CASSSPGQAAYEQYF. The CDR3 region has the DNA TGTGCCAGCAGTTCGCCGGGACAGGCGGCCTACGAGCAGTACTTC.

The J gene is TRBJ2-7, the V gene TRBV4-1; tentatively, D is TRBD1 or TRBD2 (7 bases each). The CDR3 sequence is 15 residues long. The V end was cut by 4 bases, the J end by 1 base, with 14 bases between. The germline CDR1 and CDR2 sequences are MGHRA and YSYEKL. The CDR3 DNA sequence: TGCGCCAGCAGCCGGGAGGGACAGCCTTCCTACGAGCAGTACTTC. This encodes CASSREGQPSYEQYF.

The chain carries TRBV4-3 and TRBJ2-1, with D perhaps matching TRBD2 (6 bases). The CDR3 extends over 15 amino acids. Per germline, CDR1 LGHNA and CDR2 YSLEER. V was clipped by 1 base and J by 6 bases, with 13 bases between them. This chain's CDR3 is CASSQGPSERNEQFF. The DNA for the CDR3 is TGCGCCAGCAGCCAAGGCCCTAGCGAACGCAATGAGCAGTTCTTC.

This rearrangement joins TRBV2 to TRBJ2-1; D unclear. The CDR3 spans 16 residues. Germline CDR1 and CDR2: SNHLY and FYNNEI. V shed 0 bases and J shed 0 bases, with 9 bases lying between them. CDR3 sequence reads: CASSEARRNSYNEQFF. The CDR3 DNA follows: TGTGCCAGCAGTGAAGCAAGGCGCAACTCCTACAATGAGCAGTTCTTC.

The DNA for the CDR3 is TGTGCCAGCAGTGAAGAAACAGGGACAACCGGGGAGCTGTTTTTT. Its protein is CASSEETGTTGELFF. This sequence joins TRBV2 and TRBJ2-2, with a weak D call TRBD1 (6 bases). The CDR3 length is 15 residues. Trimming left V 1 base short and J 5 bases short, with 11 bases between. Germline-derived CDR1 and CDR2 are SNHLY and FYNNEI.

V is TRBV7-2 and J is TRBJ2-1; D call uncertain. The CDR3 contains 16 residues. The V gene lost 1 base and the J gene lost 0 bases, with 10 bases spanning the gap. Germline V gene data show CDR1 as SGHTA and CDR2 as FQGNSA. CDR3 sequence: CASSLVASSSYNEQFF. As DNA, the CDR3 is TGTGCCAGCAGCTTAGTGGCGTCGAGCTCCTACAATGAGCAGTTCTTC. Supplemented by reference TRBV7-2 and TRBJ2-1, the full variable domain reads GAGVSQSPSNKVTEKGKDVELRCDPISGHTALYWYRQSLGQGLEFLIYFQGNSAPDKSGLPSDRFSAERTGGSVSTLTIQRTQQEDSAVYLCASSLVASSSYNEQFFGPGTRLTVL.

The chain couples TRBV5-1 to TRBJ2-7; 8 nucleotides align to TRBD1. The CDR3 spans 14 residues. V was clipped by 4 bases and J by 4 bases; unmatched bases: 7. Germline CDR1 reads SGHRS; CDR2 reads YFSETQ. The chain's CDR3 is CASSLYRGDYEQYF. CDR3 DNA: TGCGCCAGCAGCCTATACAGGGGGGATTACGAGCAGTACTTC.

CDR3 bases: TGTGCTAGGGGGGGGTTGAGCAGGGTCGTTCACGAGCAGTACTTC. Translating gives CARGGLSRVVHEQYF. The V and J genes are TRBV12-5 and TRBJ2-7, with 7 bases matching TRBD2. Looked up from germline, CDR1 is LGHNT and CDR2 is FRNRAP. The CDR3 extends over 15 amino acids. After removal of 9 bases from V and 5 bases from J, the junction contained 16 bases not matched to a gene.

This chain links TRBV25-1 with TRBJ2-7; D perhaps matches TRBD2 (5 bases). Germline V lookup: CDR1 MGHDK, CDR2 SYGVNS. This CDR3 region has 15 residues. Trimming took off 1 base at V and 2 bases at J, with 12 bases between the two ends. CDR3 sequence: CASSEWVATTYEQYF. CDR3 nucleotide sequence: TGTGCCAGCAGTGAATGGGTAGCGACAACCTACGAGCAGTACTTC.

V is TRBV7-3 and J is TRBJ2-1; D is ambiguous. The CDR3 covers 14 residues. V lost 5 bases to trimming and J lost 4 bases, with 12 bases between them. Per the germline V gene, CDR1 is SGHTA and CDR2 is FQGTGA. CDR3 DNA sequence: TGTGCCAGCAGCCCTCCTCCCGGTTACAATGAGCAGTTCTTC. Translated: CASSPPPGYNEQFF.

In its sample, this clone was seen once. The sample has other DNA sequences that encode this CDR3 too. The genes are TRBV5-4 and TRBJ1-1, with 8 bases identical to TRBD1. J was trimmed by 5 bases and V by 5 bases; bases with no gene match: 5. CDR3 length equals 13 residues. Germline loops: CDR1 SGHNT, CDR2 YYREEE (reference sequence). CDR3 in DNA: TGTGCCAGCAGTTTCACAGGGGGGACTGAAGCTTTCTTT. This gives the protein CASSFTGGTEAFF.

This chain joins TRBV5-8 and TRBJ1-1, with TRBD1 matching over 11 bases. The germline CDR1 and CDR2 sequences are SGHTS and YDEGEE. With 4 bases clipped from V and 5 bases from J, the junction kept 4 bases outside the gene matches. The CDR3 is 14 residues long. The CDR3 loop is CASSVGTGGTEAFF. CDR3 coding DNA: TGTGCCAGCAGCGTGGGGACAGGGGGAACTGAAGCTTTCTTT.